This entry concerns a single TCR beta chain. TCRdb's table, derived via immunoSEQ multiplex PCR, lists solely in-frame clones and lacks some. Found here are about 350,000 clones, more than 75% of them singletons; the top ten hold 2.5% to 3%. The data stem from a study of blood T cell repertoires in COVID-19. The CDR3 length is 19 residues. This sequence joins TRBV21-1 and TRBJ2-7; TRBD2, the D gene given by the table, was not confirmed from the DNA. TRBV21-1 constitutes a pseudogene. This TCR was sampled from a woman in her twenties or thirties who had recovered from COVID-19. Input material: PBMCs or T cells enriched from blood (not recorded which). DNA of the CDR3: TGTGCCAGCAGCTCCCGAAGAAGTAGCGGGGGGATCCGCTCCTACGAGCAGTACTTC. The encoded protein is CASSSRRSSGGIRSYEQYF.